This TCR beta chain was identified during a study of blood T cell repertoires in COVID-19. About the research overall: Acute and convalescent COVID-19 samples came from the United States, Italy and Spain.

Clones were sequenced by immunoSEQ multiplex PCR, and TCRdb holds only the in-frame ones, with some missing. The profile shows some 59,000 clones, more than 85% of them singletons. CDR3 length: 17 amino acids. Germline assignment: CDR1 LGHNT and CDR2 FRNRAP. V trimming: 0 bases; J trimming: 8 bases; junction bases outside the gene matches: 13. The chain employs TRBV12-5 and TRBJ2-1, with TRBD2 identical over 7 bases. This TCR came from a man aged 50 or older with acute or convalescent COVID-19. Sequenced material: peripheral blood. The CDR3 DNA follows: TGTGCTAGTGGTTTGGTACCCTTTGGCGGGAGTACGGATGAGCAGTTCTTC. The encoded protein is CASGLVPFGGSTDEQFF.